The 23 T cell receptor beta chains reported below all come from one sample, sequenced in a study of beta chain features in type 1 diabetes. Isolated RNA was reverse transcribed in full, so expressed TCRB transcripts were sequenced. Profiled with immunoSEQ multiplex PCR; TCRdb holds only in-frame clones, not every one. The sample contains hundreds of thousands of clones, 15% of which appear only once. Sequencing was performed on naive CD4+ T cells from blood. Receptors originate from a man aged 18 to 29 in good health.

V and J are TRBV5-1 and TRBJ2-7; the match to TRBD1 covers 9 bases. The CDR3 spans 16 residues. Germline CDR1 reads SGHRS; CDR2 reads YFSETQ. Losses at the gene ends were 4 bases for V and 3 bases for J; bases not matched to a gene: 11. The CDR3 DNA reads TGCGCCAGCAGCCCCGGACAGGGGAGAGTCGGCTACGAGCAGTACTTC. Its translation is CASSPGQGRVGYEQYF.

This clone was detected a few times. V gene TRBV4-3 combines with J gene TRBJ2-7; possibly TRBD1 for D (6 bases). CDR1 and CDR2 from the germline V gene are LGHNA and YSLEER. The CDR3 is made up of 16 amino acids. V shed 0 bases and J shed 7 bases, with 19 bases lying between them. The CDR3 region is CASSQDAGRGTREQYF. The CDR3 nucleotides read TGCGCCAGCAGCCAAGATGCCGGTCGAGGGACACGGGAGCAGTACTTC.

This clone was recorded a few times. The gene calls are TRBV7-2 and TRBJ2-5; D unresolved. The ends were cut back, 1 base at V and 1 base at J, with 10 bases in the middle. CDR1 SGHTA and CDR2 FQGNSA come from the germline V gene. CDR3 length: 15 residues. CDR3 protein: CASSLEYYSQETQYF. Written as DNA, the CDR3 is TGTGCCAGCAGCTTAGAATACTATTCCCAAGAGACCCAGTACTTC.

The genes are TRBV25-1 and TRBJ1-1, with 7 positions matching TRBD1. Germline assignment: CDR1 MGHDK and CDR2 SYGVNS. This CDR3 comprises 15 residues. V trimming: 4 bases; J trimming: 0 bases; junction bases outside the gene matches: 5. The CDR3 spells CASSGSGQLNTEAFF. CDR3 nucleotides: TGTGCCAGCAGTGGTTCGGGACAGCTGAACACTGAAGCTTTCTTT.

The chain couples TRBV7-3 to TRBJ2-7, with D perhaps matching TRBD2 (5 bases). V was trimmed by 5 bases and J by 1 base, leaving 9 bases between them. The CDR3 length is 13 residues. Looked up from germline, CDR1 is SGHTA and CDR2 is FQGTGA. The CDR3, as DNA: TGTGCCAGCAGCCTCGACTATTCCTACGAGCAGTACTTC. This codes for CASSLDYSYEQYF.

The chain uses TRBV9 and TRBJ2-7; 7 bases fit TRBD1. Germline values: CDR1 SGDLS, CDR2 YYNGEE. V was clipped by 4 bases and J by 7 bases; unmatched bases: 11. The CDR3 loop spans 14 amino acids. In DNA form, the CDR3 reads TGTGCCAGCAGCAGCCACAGGGGCGCGAATGAGCAGTACTTC. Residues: CASSSHRGANEQYF.

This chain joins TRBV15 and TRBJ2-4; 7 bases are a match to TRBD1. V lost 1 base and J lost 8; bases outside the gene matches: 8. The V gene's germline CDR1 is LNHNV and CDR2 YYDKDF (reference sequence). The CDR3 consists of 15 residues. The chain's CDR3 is CATSRVGRGSDIQYF. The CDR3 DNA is TGTGCCACCAGCAGAGTTGGCAGGGGGTCGGACATTCAGTACTTC.

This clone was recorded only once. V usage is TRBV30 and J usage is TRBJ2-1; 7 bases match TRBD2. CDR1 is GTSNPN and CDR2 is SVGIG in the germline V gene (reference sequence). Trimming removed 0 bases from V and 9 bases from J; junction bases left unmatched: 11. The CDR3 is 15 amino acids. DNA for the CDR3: TGTGCCTGGAGTGTCCCGGGGAGGGGCATGGGTGAGCAGTTCTTC. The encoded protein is CAWSVPGRGMGEQFF.

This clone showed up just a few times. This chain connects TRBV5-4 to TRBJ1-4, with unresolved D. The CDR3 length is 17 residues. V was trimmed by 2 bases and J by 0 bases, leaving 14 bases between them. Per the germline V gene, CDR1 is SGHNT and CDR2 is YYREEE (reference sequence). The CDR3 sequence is CASSLGRGRTTNEKLFF. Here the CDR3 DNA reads TGTGCCAGCAGCTTAGGTCGGGGAAGGACAACTAATGAAAAACTGTTTTTT. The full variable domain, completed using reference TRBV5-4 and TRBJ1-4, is ETGVTQSPTHLIKTRGQQVTLRCSSQSGHNTVSWYQQALGQGPQFIFQYYREEENGRGNFPPRFSGLQFPNYSSELNVNALELDDSALYLCASSLGRGRTTNEKLFFGSGTQLSVL.

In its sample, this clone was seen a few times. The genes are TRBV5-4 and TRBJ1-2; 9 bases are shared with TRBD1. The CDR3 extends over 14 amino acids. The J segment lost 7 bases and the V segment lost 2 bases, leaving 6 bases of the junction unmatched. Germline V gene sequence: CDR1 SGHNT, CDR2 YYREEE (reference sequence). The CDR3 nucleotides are TGTGCCAGCAGCTTCAGGGACAGGGTAATTGGCTACACCTTC. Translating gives CASSFRDRVIGYTF. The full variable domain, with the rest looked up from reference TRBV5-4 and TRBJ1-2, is ETGVTQSPTHLIKTRGQQVTLRCSSQSGHNTVSWYQQALGQGPQFIFQYYREEENGRGNFPPRFSGLQFPNYSSELNVNALELDDSALYLCASSFRDRVIGYTFGSGTRLTVV.

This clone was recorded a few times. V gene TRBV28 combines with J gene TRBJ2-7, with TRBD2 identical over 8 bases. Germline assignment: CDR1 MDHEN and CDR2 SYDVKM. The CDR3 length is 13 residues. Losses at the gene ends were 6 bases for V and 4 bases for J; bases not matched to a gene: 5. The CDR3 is CASRRSGSYEQYF. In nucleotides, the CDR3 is TGTGCCAGCAGGCGAAGCGGGAGTTACGAGCAGTACTTC. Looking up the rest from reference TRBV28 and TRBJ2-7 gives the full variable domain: DVKVTQSSRYLVKRTGEKVFLECVQDMDHENMFWYRQDPGLGLRLIYFSYDVKMKEKGDIPEGYSVSREKKERFSLILESASTNQTSMYLCASRRSGSYEQYFGPGTRLTVT.

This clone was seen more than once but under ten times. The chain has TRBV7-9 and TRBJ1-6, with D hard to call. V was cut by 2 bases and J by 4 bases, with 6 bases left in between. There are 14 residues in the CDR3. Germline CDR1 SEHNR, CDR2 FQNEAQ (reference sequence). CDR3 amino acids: CASSLFEYNSPLHF. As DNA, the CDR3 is TGTGCCAGCAGCTTATTTGAATATAATTCACCCCTCCACTTT.

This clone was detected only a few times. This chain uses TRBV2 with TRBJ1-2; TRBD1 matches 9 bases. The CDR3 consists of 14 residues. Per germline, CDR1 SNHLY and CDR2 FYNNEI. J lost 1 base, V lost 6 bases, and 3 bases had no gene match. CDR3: CASRRTGDNYGYTF. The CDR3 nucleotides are TGTGCCAGCAGAAGGACAGGGGATAACTATGGCTACACCTTC.

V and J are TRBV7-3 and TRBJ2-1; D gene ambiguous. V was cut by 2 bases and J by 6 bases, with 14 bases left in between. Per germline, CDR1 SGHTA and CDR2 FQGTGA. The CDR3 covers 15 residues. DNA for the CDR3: TGTGCCAGCAGCTTACGGGCGGACGGAAGCAATGAGCAGTTCTTC. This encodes CASSLRADGSNEQFF. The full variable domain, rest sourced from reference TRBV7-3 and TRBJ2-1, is GAGVSQTPSNKVTEKGKYVELRCDPISGHTALYWYRQSLGQGPEFLIYFQGTGAADDSGLPNDRFFAVRPEGSVSTLKIQRTERGDSAVYLCASSLRADGSNEQFFGPGTRLTVL.

CDR3 nucleotides: TGTGCCACCGCTCCAGAGAGTAGCGGATACTACAATGAGCAGTTCTTC. This translates into CATAPESSGYYNEQFF. V gene TRBV27 combines with J gene TRBJ2-1; maybe TRBD2 (6 bases). This CDR3 has 16 amino acids. The V and J ends lost 10 bases and 3 bases respectively, with 22 bases between them. The V gene's germline CDR1 is MNHEY and CDR2 SMNVEV (reference sequence).

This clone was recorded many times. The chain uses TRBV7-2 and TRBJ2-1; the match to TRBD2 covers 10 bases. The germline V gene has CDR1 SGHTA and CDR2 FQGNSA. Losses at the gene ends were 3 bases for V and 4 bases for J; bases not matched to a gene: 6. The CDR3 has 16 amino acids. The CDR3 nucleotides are TGTGCCAGCAGCTTGGTAGGAGCGGGAGGGTACAATGAGCAGTTCTTC. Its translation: CASSLVGAGGYNEQFF.

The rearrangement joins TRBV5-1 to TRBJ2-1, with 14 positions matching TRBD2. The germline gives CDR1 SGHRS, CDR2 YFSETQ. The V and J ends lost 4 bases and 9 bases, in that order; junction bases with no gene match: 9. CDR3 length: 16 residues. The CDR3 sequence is CASSLRTSGGLGEQFF. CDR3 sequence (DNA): TGCGCCAGCAGCCTCCGGACTAGCGGGGGGCTTGGTGAGCAGTTCTTC.

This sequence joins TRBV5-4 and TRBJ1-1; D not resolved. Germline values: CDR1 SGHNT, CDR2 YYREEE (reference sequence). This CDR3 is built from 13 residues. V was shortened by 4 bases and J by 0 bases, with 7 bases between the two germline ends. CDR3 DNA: TGTGCCAGCAGCCCCCTGGTGAACACTGAAGCTTTCTTT. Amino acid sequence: CASSPLVNTEAFF.

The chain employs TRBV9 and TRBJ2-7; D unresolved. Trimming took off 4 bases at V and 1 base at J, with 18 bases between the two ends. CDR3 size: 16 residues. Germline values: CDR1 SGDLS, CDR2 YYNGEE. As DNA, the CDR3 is TGTGCCAGCAGCTTCTCGACCCCGGGCCCATCCTACGAGCAGTACTTC. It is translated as CASSFSTPGPSYEQYF.

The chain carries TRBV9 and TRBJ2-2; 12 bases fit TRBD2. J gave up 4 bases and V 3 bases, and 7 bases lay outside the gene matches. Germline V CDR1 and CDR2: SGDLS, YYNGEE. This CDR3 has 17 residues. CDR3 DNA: TGTGCCAGCAGCGGCCTAGCGGGAGGGAGACGCACCGGGGAGCTGTTTTTT. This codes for CASSGLAGGRRTGELFF.

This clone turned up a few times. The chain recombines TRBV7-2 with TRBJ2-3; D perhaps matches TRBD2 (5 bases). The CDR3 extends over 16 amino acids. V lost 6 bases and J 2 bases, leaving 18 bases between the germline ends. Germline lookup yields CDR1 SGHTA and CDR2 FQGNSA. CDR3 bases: TGTGCCAGCAGGCCACGGGGTCCCCAACTCACAGATACGCAGTATTTT. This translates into CASRPRGPQLTDTQYF.

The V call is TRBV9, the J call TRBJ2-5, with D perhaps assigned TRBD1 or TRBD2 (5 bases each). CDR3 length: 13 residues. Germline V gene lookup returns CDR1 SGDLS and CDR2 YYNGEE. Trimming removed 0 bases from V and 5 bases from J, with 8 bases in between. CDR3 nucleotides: TGTGCCAGCAGCGTAGTCGGGGCTGAGACCCAGTACTTC. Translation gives CASSVVGAETQYF. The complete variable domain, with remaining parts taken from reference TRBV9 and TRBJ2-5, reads DSGVTQTPKHLITATGQRVTLRCSPRSGDLSVYWYQQSLDQGLQFLIQYYNGEERAKGNILERFSAQQFPDLHSELNLSSLELGDSALYFCASSVVGAETQYFGPGTRLLVL.

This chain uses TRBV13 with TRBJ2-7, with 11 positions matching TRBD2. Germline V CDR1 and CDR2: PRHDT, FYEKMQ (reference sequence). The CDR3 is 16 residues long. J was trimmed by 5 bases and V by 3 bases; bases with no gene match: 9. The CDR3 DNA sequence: TGTGCCAGCAGCTTTGTTAGCGGGGGGGCCATCCACGAGCAGTACTTC. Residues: CASSFVSGGAIHEQYF.